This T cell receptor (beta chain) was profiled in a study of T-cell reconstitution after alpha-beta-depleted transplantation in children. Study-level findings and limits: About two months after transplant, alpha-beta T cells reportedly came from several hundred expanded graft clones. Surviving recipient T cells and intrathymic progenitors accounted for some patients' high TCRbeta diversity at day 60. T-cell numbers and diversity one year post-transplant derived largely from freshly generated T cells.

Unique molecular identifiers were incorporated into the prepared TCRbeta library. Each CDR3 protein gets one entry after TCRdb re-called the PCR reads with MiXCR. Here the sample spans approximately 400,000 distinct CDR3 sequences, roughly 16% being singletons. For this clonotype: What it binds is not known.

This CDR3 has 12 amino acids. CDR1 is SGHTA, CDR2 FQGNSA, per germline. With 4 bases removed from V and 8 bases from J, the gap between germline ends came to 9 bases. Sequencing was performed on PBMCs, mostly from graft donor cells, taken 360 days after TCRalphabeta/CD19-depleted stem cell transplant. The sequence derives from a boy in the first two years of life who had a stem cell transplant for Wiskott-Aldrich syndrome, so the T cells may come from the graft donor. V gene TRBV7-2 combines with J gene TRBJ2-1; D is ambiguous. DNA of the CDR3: TGTGCCAGCAGCTCCCGGTGGGATGAGCAGTTCTTC. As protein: CASSSRWDEQFF. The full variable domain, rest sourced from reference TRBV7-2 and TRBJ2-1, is GAGVSQSPSNKVTEKGKDVELRCDPISGHTALYWYRQSLGQGLEFLIYFQGNSAPDKSGLPSDRFSAERTGGSVSTLTIQRTQQEDSAVYLCASSSRWDEQFFGPGTRLTVL.